This T cell receptor (beta chain) originates from a study of graft-versus-host responses after intestinal transplantation. Overall study context: As for transplant type, recipients had multivisceral, liver-intestinal, or isolated intestinal grafts.

Trimming left V 2 bases short and J 8 bases short, with 12 bases between. This CDR3 is built from 13 residues. CDR1 and CDR2 (germline): MGHRA, YSYEKL. Study-wide results and limits: Those patients showing graft-donor T cell macrochimerism displayed high graft-versus-host to host-versus-graft clonal ratios in allografts.

Plates contained roughly 200,000 CFSE-labeled responder cells and roughly 200,000 irradiated, violet-dye-labeled stimulator cells. Post-reaction, proliferating CD3+CD4+ and CD3+CD8+ responders (CFSE-low) were sorted. Clones were read by immunoSEQ multiplex PCR, and TCRdb kept only the in-frame ones, dropping some. The sample gives tens of thousands of clones, about 33% of which show up once; about 9.3% is in the top ten. The sequencing here drew on alloreactive CD8+ T cells from a mixed lymphocyte reaction culture, taken before intestinal transplant. Subset described: CFSE-low proliferating T cells sorted from approximately 6-day pre-transplant mixed lymphocyte reaction (GvH or HvG direction). The clonotype originates from a human patient who received an intestinal transplant. This chain joins TRBV4-1 and TRBJ1-2; weak D call: TRBD1 (6 bases). CDR3 sequence (DNA): TGCGCCAGCAGCCAATCAGGGGTACGGGGCTACACCTTC. The encoded protein is CASSQSGVRGYTF.